This T cell receptor beta chain comes out of a study of T cell responses to AZD1222 COVID-19 vaccine. The table came from immunoSEQ multiplex PCR; TCRdb's copy has only in-frame clones and leaves some out. The table has tens of thousands of clones, around 84% seen once. The V gene's germline CDR1 is SEHNR and CDR2 FQNEAQ (reference sequence). V shed 1 base and J shed 6 bases, with 8 bases lying between them. This CDR3 region has 13 residues. The clonotype was recovered from an adult in good health. V is TRBV7-9 and J is TRBJ2-3, with D perhaps matching TRBD1 (5 bases). This sample comprised peripheral blood, obtained on day 0 of AZD1222 vaccination. The CDR3 here is CASSLGQGDTQYF. The CDR3 nucleotides read TGTGCCAGCAGCTTAGGGCAGGGCGATACGCAGTATTTT.